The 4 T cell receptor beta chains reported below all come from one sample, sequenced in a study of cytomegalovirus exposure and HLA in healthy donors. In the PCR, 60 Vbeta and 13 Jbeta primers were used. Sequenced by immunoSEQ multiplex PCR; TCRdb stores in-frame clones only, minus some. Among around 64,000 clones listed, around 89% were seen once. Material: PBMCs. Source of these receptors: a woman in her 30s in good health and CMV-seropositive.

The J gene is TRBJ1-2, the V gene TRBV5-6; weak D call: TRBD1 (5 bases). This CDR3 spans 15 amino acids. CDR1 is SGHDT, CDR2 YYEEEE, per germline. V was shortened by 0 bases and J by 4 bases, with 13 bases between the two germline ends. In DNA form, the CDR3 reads TGTGCCAGCAGCTTGGTCGCAGGGTTATCCTATGGCTACACCTTC. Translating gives CASSLVAGLSYGYTF.

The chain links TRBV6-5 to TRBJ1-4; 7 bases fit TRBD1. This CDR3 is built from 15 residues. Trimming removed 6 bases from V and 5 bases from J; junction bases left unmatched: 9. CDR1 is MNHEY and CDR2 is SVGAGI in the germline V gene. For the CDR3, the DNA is TGTGCCAGCAGACGTACAGGGGTACAGAATGAAAAACTGTTTTTT. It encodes CASRRTGVQNEKLFF.

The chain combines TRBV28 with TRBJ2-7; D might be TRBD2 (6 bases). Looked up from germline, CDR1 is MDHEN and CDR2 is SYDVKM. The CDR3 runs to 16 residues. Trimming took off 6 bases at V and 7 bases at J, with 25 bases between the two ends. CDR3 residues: CASSLESGGTLGEQYF. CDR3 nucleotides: TGTGCCAGCAGCTTAGAGTCGGGCGGGACTCTGGGTGAGCAGTACTTC. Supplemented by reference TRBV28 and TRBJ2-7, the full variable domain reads DVKVTQSSRYLVKRTGEKVFLECVQDMDHENMFWYRQDPGLGLRLIYFSYDVKMKEKGDIPEGYSVSREKKERFSLILESASTNQTSMYLCASSLESGGTLGEQYFGPGTRLTVT.

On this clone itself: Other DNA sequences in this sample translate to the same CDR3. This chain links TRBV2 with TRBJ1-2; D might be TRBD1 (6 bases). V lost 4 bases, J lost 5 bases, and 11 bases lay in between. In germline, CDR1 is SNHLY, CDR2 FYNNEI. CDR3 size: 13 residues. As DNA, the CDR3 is TGTGCCAGCAGTGGAACAGGGTATTATGGCTACACCTTC. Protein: CASSGTGYYGYTF.